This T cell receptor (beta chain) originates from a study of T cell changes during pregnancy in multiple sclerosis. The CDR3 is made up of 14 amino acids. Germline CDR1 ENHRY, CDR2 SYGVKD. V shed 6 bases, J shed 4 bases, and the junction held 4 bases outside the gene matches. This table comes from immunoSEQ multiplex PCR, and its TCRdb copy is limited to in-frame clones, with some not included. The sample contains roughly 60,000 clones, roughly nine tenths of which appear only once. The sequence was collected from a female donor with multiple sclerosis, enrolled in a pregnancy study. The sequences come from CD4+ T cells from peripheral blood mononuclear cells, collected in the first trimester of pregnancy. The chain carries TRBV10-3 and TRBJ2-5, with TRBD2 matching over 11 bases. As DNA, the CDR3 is TGTGCCATCAGGAACGGACTAGCGGGAGAGACCCAGTACTTC. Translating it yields CAIRNGLAGETQYF.